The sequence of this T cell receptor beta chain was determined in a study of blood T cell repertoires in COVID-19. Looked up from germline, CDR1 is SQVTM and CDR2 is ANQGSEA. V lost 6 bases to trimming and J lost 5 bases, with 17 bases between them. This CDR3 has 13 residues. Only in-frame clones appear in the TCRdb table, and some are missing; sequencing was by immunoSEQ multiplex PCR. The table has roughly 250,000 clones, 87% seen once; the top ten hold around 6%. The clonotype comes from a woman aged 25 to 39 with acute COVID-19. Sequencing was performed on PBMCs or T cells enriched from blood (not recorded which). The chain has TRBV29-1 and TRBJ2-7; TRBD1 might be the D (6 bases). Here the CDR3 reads CSVADRLLNEQYF. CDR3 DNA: TGCAGCGTAGCCGACAGGCTGCTTAACGAGCAGTACTTC.